The entry that follows covers one TCR beta chain sequence. Sequencing used cDNA as its template, made by extracting RNA and reverse transcribing it. The table came from immunoSEQ multiplex PCR; TCRdb's copy has only in-frame clones and leaves some out. The table includes about 210,000 clones, roughly two fifths detected once. The source of the sample is a study of CD8+ T cells in alopecia areata. Treatment reported: oral pan-JAK inhibitor, 5-10 mg twice daily. This TCR was recovered from a human donor with alopecia areata. The specimen comprised CD4+ T cells sorted from blood, sampled at roughly week 38, from a patient treated with tofacitinib.

The CDR3 region is CASQGRSDEQYF. The CDR3 region has the DNA TGTGCCAGCCAAGGCCGTTCTGACGAGCAGTACTTC. This chain uses TRBV28 with TRBJ2-7; D not certain. This CDR3 has 12 amino acids. From germline, CDR1 is MDHEN and CDR2 SYDVKM. Trimming removed 8 bases from V and 5 bases from J, with 13 bases in between.